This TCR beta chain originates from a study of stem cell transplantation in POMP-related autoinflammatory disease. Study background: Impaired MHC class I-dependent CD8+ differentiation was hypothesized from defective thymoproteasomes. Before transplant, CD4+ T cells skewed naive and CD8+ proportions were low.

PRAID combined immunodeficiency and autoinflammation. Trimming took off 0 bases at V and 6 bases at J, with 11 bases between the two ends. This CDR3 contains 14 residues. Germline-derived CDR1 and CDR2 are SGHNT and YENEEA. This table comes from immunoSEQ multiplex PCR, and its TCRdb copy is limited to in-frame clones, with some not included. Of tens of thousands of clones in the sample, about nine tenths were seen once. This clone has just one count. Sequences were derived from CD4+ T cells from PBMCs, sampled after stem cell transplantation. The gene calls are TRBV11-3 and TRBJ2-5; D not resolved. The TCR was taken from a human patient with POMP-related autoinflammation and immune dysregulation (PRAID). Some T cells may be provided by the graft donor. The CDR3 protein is CASSLEAKSKTQYF. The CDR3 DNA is TGTGCCAGCAGCTTAGAGGCGAAATCAAAGACCCAGTACTTC.